These 10 T cell receptor beta chains came from one sample sequenced in a study of T cell repertoires in cytomegalovirus infection. Each CDR3 protein is one row after TCRdb ran MiXCR on the reads. The table has nearly 650,000 distinct CDR3 sequences, 20% to 30% seen once. Sequenced material: CD8+ T cells from PBMCs. Receptors originate from a human donor in good health (CMV status not recorded). Some clones in this sample may be carry-over from other donors' samples.

V is TRBV25-1 and J is TRBJ2-5; a weak D match, TRBD1 (5 bases). The CDR3 consists of 14 residues. Germline CDR1 MGHDK, CDR2 SYGVNS. Trimming took 0 bases from V and 3 from J, leaving 8 bases between them. The CDR3 bases are TGTGCCAGCAGTGAATACTCAGGGAAAGAGACCCAGTACTTC. The encoded protein is CASSEYSGKETQYF.

The chain recombines TRBV10-3 with TRBJ2-2; perhaps TRBD1 as D (5 bases). CDR1 ENHRY and CDR2 SYGVKD come from the germline V gene. This CDR3 comprises 13 residues. V was clipped by 5 bases and J by 5 bases, with 9 bases between them. DNA of the CDR3: TGTGCCATCAGTCCAGGGTGGACCGGGGAGCTGTTTTTT. Residues: CAISPGWTGELFF.

This clonotype was seen more than once but under ten times. The chain couples TRBV12-3 or TRBV12-4 to TRBJ2-5; D ambiguous. The CDR3 consists of 16 residues. With 4 bases removed from V and 2 bases from J, the gap between germline ends came to 17 bases. The CDR3 protein is CASSSPRYGPQETQYF. Here the CDR3 DNA reads TGTGCCAGCAGTTCCCCCCGATACGGGCCGCAAGAGACCCAGTACTTC.

The chain is built from TRBV28 and TRBJ2-1, with TRBD1 matching 9 bases. Germline V gives CDR1 MDHEN, CDR2 SYDVKM. V gave up 3 bases and J gave up 7 bases; unmatched junction bases: 19. The length of the CDR3 is 19 residues. The CDR3 region is CASSFDLIPTGQGGNEQFF. CDR3 DNA sequence: TGTGCCAGCAGTTTTGATCTCATTCCAACGGGACAGGGCGGGAATGAGCAGTTCTTC.

This clonotype has just a few counts. The chain joins TRBV29-1 to TRBJ1-1; D remains unclear. This CDR3 comprises 12 residues. Germline V lookup: CDR1 SQVTM, CDR2 ANQGSEA. The germline V and J ends were trimmed by 1 base and 3 bases, with 6 bases remaining between them. The CDR3 DNA is TGCAGCGTTGAAGGTAGTGACACTGAAGCTTTCTTT. This encodes CSVEGSDTEAFF.

This chain joins TRBV28 and TRBJ2-5; perhaps TRBD2 as D (6 bases). The CDR3 has 16 amino acids. Germline CDR1 reads MDHEN; CDR2 reads SYDVKM. The germline V and J ends were trimmed by 5 bases and 5 bases, with 21 bases remaining between them. CDR3 sequence reads: CASSMEGTLGRETQYF. CDR3 in DNA: TGTGCCAGCAGTATGGAAGGGACTTTGGGAAGGGAGACCCAGTACTTC.

The gene calls are TRBV6-5 and TRBJ1-5, with TRBD1 identical over 7 bases. The CDR3 is made up of 14 amino acids. Trimming removed 6 bases from V and 4 bases from J; junction bases left unmatched: 6. Germline V gene data show CDR1 as MNHEY and CDR2 as SVGAGI. CDR3 sequence (DNA): TGTGCCAGCAGCCGAGGGACAGAAAATCAGCCCCAGCATTTT. As protein: CASSRGTENQPQHF.

The chain links TRBV28 to TRBJ2-2, with TRBD1 identical over 8 bases. The CDR3 sequence is 16 residues long. The V and J ends lost 5 bases and 6 bases, in that order; junction bases with no gene match: 11. From germline, CDR1 is MDHEN and CDR2 SYDVKM. CDR3 bases: TGTGCCAGCAGTCGCAGGGGGCAAATTGTGGCCGGGGAGCTGTTTTTT. This encodes CASSRRGQIVAGELFF. The whole variable domain, filled in from reference TRBV28 and TRBJ2-2, reads DVKVTQSSRYLVKRTGEKVFLECVQDMDHENMFWYRQDPGLGLRLIYFSYDVKMKEKGDIPEGYSVSREKKERFSLILESASTNQTSMYLCASSRRGQIVAGELFFGEGSRLTVL.

Remarks on this clonotype: This sequence may be a read error, since a much larger clone differs from it by one base. The J gene is TRBJ1-2, the V gene TRBV7-8, with 7 bases fitting TRBD1. This CDR3 contains 14 residues. Germline lookup yields CDR1 SGHVS and CDR2 FQNEAQ. CDR3 loop: CVSSWTGASPGYTF. The DNA of the CDR3 is TGTGTCAGCAGCTGGACAGGAGCTTCACCCGGCTACACCTTC.

This chain connects TRBV5-4 to TRBJ1-1; D possibly corresponds to TRBD1 (6 bases). V was trimmed by 4 bases and J by 1 base, leaving 17 bases between them. The CDR3 has 16 amino acids. The germline V gene has CDR1 SGHNT and CDR2 YYREEE (reference sequence). The CDR3, as DNA: TGTGCCAGCAGCATGAGGGGGGGTTTTTCGAACACTGAAGCTTTCTTT. Its protein product is CASSMRGGFSNTEAFF.